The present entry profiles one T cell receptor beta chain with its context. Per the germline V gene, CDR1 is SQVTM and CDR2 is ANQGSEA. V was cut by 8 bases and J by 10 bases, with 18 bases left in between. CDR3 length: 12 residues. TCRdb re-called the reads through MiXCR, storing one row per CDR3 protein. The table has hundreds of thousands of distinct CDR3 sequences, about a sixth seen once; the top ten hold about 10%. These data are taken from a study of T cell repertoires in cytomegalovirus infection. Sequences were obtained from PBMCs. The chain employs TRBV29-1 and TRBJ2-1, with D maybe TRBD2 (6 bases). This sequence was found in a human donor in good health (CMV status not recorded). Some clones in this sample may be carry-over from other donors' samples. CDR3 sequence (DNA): TGCAGCATCGGGCGGGGTGGGGAGGAGCAGTTCTTC. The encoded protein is CSIGRGGEEQFF.